The 20 T cell receptor beta chains given below trace back to one sample, sequenced in a study of T cells in Graves' hyperthyroidism and ophthalmopathy (dated by TCRdb to about 2019). The method was multiplex PCR. These reads were obtained on an Illumina HiSeq 2000. The TCR beta CDR3 regions were amplified from RNA transcripts. The TCR CDR3 was subjected to a first round of RT-PCR using the HTBI primer set and the Qiagen OneStep RT-PCR kit. TCRdb reran the public reads through fastp at Q25 and MiXCR, keeping productive beta chains. Rows are unified per CDR3 protein, each entry keeping the most common DNA and genes. Within this sample are approximately 520,000 distinct CDR3 sequences, with less than 25% of them counted one time only. Together, the top ten hold around a quarter of the sample. The sequenced sample was blood. The receptors shown here come from a man younger than 30 with Graves' hyperthyroidism.

Many counts were recorded for this clonotype. The chain is built from TRBV27 and TRBJ1-5; D gene uncertain. Germline V CDR1 and CDR2: MNHEY, SMNVEV (reference sequence). The V and J ends lost 6 bases and 0 bases respectively, with 18 bases between them. The CDR3 sequence is 17 residues long. The CDR3 DNA reads as TGTGCCAGCAGCCCGGACTCGACACCGTATAGCAATCAGCCCCAGCATTTT. It yields the protein CASSPDSTPYSNQPQHF.

In this sample, this clonotype turned up many times. V and J are TRBV28 and TRBJ1-5, with D perhaps TRBD1 (6 bases). This CDR3 spans 14 amino acids. Trimming cost V 8 bases and J 4 bases, with 15 bases left between them. Germline CDR1 reads MDHEN; CDR2 reads SYDVKM. This CDR3 is CASALPGANQPQHF. The CDR3 nucleotides are TGTGCCAGCGCCCTTCCAGGGGCAAATCAGCCCCAGCATTTT.

This clonotype was counted at least ten times. This chain uses TRBV11-2 with TRBJ1-1; a possible D gene is TRBD1 (5 bases). There are 13 residues in the CDR3. Trimming cost V 5 bases and J 6 bases, with 13 bases left between them. CDR1 and CDR2 (germline): SGHAT, FQNNGV. In DNA form, the CDR3 reads TGTGCCAGCAGCCCCCATGTGACAGCTGAAGCTTTCTTT. Translation: CASSPHVTAEAFF.

The chain is built from TRBV12-3 or TRBV12-4 and TRBJ2-5, with 7 bases identical to TRBD2. V lost 8 bases, J lost 2 bases, and 8 bases stayed unmatched. This CDR3 is built from 14 residues. CDR3 region: CASSSGVVQETQYF. CDR3 nucleotides: TGTGCCAGCTCCAGCGGGGTAGTACAAGAGACCCAGTACTTC.

The chain has TRBV2 and TRBJ2-7, with TRBD1 as a possible D gene (5 bases). CDR3 length equals 15 residues. Trimming pared 6 bases from V and 5 bases from J, leaving 20 bases between. Germline CDR1 SNHLY, CDR2 FYNNEI. Here the CDR3 DNA reads TGTGCCAGCAGGCACGAAGTTACTGGGGCCAACGAGCAGTACTTC. This gives the protein CASRHEVTGANEQYF.

This clonotype was counted at least ten times. The genes are TRBV4-1 and TRBJ1-5; 7 bases line up with TRBD1. The germline V gene has CDR1 MGHRA and CDR2 YSYEKL. With V trimmed by 4 bases and J by 7 bases, 7 bases remained unmatched. The CDR3 spans 14 residues. CDR3 amino acids: CASSLTGVGQPQHF. The CDR3 nucleotides read TGCGCCAGCAGCCTTACAGGGGTGGGGCAGCCCCAGCATTTT.

The chain has TRBV6-1 and TRBJ1-2; 11 positions agree with TRBD1. The ends lost 6 bases at V and 4 bases at J; junction bases unmatched: 7. Germline-derived CDR1 and CDR2 are MNHNS and SASEGT. The length of the CDR3 is 15 residues. CDR3: CASRILGTGGYGYTF. In DNA form, the CDR3 reads TGTGCCAGCAGAATCCTCGGGACAGGGGGCTATGGCTACACCTTC.

The V call is TRBV27, the J call TRBJ2-5; D is possibly TRBD1 or TRBD2 (5 bases each). Germline assignment: CDR1 MNHEY and CDR2 SMNVEV (reference sequence). V lost 8 bases, J lost 4 bases, and 14 bases lay in between. This CDR3 contains 13 residues. The DNA for the CDR3 is TGTGCCAGCCGGTGGCCAGGGAGAGAGACCCAGTACTTC. It encodes CASRWPGRETQYF.

The rearrangement joins TRBV25-1 to TRBJ2-7; the D call may be TRBD1 or TRBD2 (5 bases each). Germline values: CDR1 MGHDK, CDR2 SYGVNS. Trimming took 3 bases from V and 2 from J, leaving 14 bases between them. This CDR3 spans 15 amino acids. CDR3 sequence (DNA): TGTGCCAGCAGTGATCCCTCCGGGGCCCCCTACGAGCAGTACTTC. As protein: CASSDPSGAPYEQYF.

The chain carries TRBV10-3 and TRBJ2-7; D perhaps matches TRBD1 (6 bases). CDR3 size: 13 residues. CDR1 is ENHRY and CDR2 is SYGVKD in the germline V gene. Trimming took 6 bases from V and 3 from J, leaving 12 bases between them. The CDR3 is CAIRRTVNYEQYF. The CDR3, as DNA: TGTGCCATCAGGAGGACAGTTAACTACGAGCAGTACTTC.

Concerning this clonotype itself: Mismatch with germline at one junction end may stem from a read error. The chain joins TRBV6-1 to TRBJ1-1; D remains unclear. Germline values: CDR1 MNHNS, CDR2 SASEGT. This CDR3 comprises 13 residues. CDR3 protein: CAGSGWTNTEAFF. CDR3 coding DNA: TGTGCCGGCAGTGGATGGACGAACACTGAAGCTTTCTTT.

The chain is built from TRBV15 and TRBJ2-7; 8 positions match TRBD1. Germline V CDR1 and CDR2: LNHNV, YYDKDF (reference sequence). The CDR3 extends over 16 amino acids. Losses at the gene ends were 0 bases for V and 3 bases for J; bases not matched to a gene: 7. CDR3 bases: TGTGCCACCAGCAGAGAGCTCAGGGGGCTCGGCTACGAGCAGTACTTC. This translates into CATSRELRGLGYEQYF.

This clonotype occurred many times. Germline and junction disagree at one end, which may indicate a read error. This chain connects TRBV5-1 to TRBJ1-1, with TRBD1 as a possible D gene (6 bases). This CDR3 is built from 11 residues. Germline V gives CDR1 SGHRS, CDR2 YFSETQ. This CDR3 is CASRGNTEAFF. For the CDR3, the DNA is TGTGCCAGCAGGGGTAACACTGAAGCTTTCTTT.

This clonotype was recorded a few times. The gene calls are TRBV5-1 and TRBJ2-7; 9 nucleotides align to TRBD2. CDR1 is SGHRS, CDR2 YFSETQ, per germline. The junction had 7 bases not matched to a gene; V was cut back by 0 bases and J by 6 bases. CDR3 length: 15 residues. As DNA, the CDR3 is TGCGCCAGCAGCTTGGACCTAGCGGGGAAGGGCGAGCAGTACTTC. Translating gives CASSLDLAGKGEQYF.

The V call is TRBV5-1, the J call TRBJ1-1; tentatively, D is TRBD1 (6 bases). The CDR3 has 14 amino acids. V lost 1 base, J lost 4 bases, and 11 bases lay in between. CDR1 is SGHRS and CDR2 is YFSETQ in the germline V gene. The CDR3 DNA is TGCGCCAGCAGCTTGCCTTCAGGGGCCACTGAAGCTTTCTTT. The encoded protein is CASSLPSGATEAFF.

This clonotype turned up a few times. The chain employs TRBV11-2 and TRBJ2-4, with D perhaps given as TRBD1 or TRBD2 (5 bases each). The CDR3 loop spans 16 amino acids. V was clipped by 5 bases and J by 0 bases, with 14 bases between them. CDR1 and CDR2 (germline): SGHAT, FQNNGV. The CDR3 is CASSARPGAAKNIQYF. CDR3 sequence (DNA): TGTGCCAGCAGCGCGCGCCCCGGGGCAGCCAAAAACATTCAGTACTTC.

The rearrangement joins TRBV30 to TRBJ1-2; D ambiguous. There are 12 residues in the CDR3. V lost 0 bases and J 8 bases, leaving 10 bases between the germline ends. Germline V gene lookup returns CDR1 GTSNPN and CDR2 SVGIG (reference sequence). The CDR3 DNA follows: TGTGCCTGGAGTGTAGGCCGGGGAGGCTACACCTTC. It is translated as CAWSVGRGGYTF. The whole variable domain, remainder taken from reference TRBV30 and TRBJ1-2, is SQTIHQWPATLVQPVGSPLSLECTVEGTSNPNLYWYRQAAGRGLQLLFYSVGIGQISSEVPQNLSASRPQDRQFILSSKKLLLSDSGFYLCAWSVGRGGYTFGSGTRLTVV.

This clonotype was recorded at least ten times. V is TRBV11-3 and J is TRBJ1-5, with D possibly TRBD1 on 6 matching bases. This CDR3 spans 11 amino acids. The V and J ends lost 11 bases and 5 bases respectively, with 10 bases between them. In germline, CDR1 is SGHNT, CDR2 YENEEA. DNA of the CDR3: TGTGCCGCAGGGGAACATCAGCCCCAGCATTTT. The encoded protein is CAAGEHQPQHF.

In this sample, this clonotype turned up many times. The chain combines TRBV15 with TRBJ2-5; D possibly matches TRBD1 or TRBD2 (5 bases each). Germline V gives CDR1 LNHNV, CDR2 YYDKDF (reference sequence). Between the trimmed V and J ends, which lost 1 base and 5 bases, there was a span of 11 bases. The CDR3 has 14 residues. This CDR3 reads CATSRAGPRETQYF. CDR3 sequence (DNA): TGTGCCACCAGCAGAGCGGGACCCCGGGAGACCCAGTACTTC.

The CDR3: CASSLGATGRRPLHF. Here the CDR3 DNA reads TGTGCCAGCAGCTTAGGCGCGACAGGGAGGCGACCCCTCCACTTT. The genes are TRBV13 and TRBJ1-6; 7 positions agree with TRBD1. Germline CDR1 reads PRHDT; CDR2 reads FYEKMQ (reference sequence). CDR3 length equals 15 residues. The V and J ends lost 0 bases and 12 bases, in that order; junction bases with no gene match: 8.